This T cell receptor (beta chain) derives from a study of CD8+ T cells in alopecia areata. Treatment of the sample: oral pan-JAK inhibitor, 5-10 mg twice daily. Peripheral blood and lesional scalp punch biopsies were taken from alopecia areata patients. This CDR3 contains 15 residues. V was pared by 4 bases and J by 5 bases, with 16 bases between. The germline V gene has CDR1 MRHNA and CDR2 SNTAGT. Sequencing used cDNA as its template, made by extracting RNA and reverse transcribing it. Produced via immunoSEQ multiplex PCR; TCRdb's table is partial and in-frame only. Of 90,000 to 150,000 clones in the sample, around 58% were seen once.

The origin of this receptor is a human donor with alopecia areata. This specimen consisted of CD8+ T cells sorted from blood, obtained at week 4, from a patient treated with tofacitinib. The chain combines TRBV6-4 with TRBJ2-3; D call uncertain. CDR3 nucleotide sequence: TGTGCCAGCAGTGTTCGGGCAGGAGAGATAGATACGCAGTATTTT. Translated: CASSVRAGEIDTQYF.